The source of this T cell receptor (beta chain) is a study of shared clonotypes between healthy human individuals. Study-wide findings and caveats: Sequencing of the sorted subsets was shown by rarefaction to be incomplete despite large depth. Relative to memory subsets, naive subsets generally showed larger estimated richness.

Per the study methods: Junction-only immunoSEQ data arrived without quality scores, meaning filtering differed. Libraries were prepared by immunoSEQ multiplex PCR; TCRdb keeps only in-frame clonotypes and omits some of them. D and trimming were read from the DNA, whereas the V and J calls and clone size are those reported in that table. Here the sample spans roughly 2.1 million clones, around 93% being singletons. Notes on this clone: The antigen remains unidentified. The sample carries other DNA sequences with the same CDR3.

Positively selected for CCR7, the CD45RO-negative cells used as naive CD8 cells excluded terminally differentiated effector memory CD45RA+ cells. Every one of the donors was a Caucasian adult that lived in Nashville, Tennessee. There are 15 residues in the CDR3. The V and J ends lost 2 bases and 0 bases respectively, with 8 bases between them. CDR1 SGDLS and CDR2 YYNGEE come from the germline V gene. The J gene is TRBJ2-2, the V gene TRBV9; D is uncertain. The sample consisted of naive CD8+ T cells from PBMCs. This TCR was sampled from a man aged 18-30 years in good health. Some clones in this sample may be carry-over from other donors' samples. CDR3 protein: CASSVDGANTGELFF. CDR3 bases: TGTGCCAGCAGCGTGGACGGCGCGAACACCGGGGAGCTGTTTTTT.